This TCR beta chain was recovered during a study of Ad26.COV2.S vaccination and SARS-CoV-2 variants. Whole-study context: In the study, Ad26.COV2.S was injected intramuscularly once, or twice 56 days apart.

This table comes from immunoSEQ multiplex PCR, and its TCRdb copy is limited to in-frame clones, with some not included. In the table there are about 350,000 clones, about 85% of which are singletons. Treatment reported: around 19 received Ad26.COV2.S at low or high dose, single or two shots; about 5 received placebo; per-sample allocation not given. Day 63 following the first vaccine or placebo injection was when the samples were taken. This person who donated was an adult of 18-55 years in Boston. It was Wuhan-strain SARS-CoV-2 spike that the Ad26 vaccine vector expressed. After removal of 4 bases from V and 4 bases from J, the junction contained 7 bases not matched to a gene. The V gene's germline CDR1 is SGHRS and CDR2 YFSETQ. The CDR3 is 16 residues long.

The genes are TRBV5-1 and TRBJ2-3; 12 nucleotides align to TRBD2. The sequences come from peripheral blood, collected in a trial of Ad26.COV2.S vaccine versus placebo. This TCR was recovered from a person aged 18-65 years who received the Ad26.COV2.S COVID-19 vaccine or a placebo. The CDR3 coding sequence is TGCGCCAGCAGCACCCTAGCGGGAGGGCGTGCAGATACGCAGTATTTT. Amino acids: CASSTLAGGRADTQYF.